Detailed here is one T cell receptor (beta chain). The data were obtained in a study of blood T cell repertoires in COVID-19. The wider study: T cells, B-cell-depleted T cells, or PBMCs provided the cDNA or gDNA that served as material.

Per the study methods: How many nucleated cells were present was estimated from reference gene primer amplification. Libraries were prepared by immunoSEQ multiplex PCR; TCRdb keeps only in-frame clonotypes and omits some of them. V, J and clone size reflect that table, while D and trimming were determined from the DNA. The sample holds around 140,000 clones, 80% to 90% seen once. The CDR3 totals 19 residues. Input material: peripheral blood. The J gene is TRBJ2-1, the V gene TRBV7-5; TRBD2, the table's D call, lacks a check against the DNA. TRBV7-5 is flagged as a pseudogene. This TCR was sampled from a man between 60 and 75 years old with active or convalescent COVID-19. The CDR3 region is CARSLVGLATCGLYNEQFF. For the CDR3, the DNA is TGTGCCAGAAGCTTAGTGGGGCTAGCGACCTGCGGGCTTTACAATGAGCAGTTCTTC.